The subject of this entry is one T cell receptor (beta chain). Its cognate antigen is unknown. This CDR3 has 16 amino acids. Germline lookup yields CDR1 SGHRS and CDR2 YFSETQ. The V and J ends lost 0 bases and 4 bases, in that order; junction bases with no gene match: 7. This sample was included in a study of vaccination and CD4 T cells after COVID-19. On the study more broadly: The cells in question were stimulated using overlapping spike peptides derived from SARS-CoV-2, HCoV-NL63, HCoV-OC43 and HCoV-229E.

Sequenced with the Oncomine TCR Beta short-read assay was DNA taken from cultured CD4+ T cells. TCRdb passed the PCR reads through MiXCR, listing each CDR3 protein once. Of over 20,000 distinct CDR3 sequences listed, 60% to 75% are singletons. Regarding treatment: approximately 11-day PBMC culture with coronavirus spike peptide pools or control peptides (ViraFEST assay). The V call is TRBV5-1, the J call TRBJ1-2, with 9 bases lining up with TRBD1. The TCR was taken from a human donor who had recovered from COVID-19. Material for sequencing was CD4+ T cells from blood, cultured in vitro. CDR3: CASSLGGQGRVYGYTF. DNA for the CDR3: TGCGCCAGCAGCTTGGGAGGACAGGGGCGGGTCTATGGCTACACCTTC.